The 23 T cell receptor beta chains presented below share a single source sample, sequenced in a study of CD8 T cells in Susac syndrome. RNA, at about 0.5 to 1 ug, was reverse transcribed with random hexamers. TCRdb reprocessed the immunoSEQ multiplex PCR reads with MiXCR, giving one entry per CDR3 protein. Altogether around 160,000 distinct CDR3 sequences are present, around 95% being singletons, with the ten largest covering approximately 0.14%. The specimen was CD4+ T cells from PBMCs. These receptors came from a human donor in good health.

This CDR3 is CASSEATDTGELFF. The CDR3 nucleotides are TGTGCCAGCAGTGAAGCAACCGACACCGGGGAGCTGTTTTTT. V gene TRBV2 combines with J gene TRBJ2-2, with D unresolved. The CDR3 is made up of 14 amino acids. Trimming took off 0 bases at V and 3 bases at J, with 5 bases between the two ends. Germline V CDR1 and CDR2: SNHLY, FYNNEI.

V is TRBV18 and J is TRBJ1-6; the D gene is possibly TRBD1 (5 bases). Looked up from germline, CDR1 is KGHSH and CDR2 is LQKENI. Deletions cut 2 bases from V and 7 bases from J, with 9 bases between. The CDR3 consists of 14 residues. The DNA for the CDR3 is TGTGCCAGCTCACCAGGGGCCATGAATTCACCCCTCCACTTT. The encoded protein is CASSPGAMNSPLHF.

The chain links TRBV6-5 to TRBJ1-2; 7 bases map to TRBD1. Germline V CDR1 and CDR2: MNHEY, SVGAGI. The ends lost 0 bases at V and 4 bases at J; junction bases unmatched: 5. The CDR3 loop spans 15 amino acids. DNA of the CDR3: TGTGCCAGCAGTTACTCGGGCGCAGGGGGCTATGGCTACACCTTC. This translates into CASSYSGAGGYGYTF.

The chain has TRBV24-1 and TRBJ2-7; tentative D call: TRBD2 (6 bases). The length of the CDR3 is 14 residues. Germline CDR1 reads KGHDR; CDR2 reads SFDVKD. V was trimmed by 7 bases and J by 3 bases, leaving 15 bases between them. In DNA form, the CDR3 reads TGTGCCACCAGAGTGGTCGGGGGAAACTACGAGCAGTACTTC. It encodes CATRVVGGNYEQYF.

The rearrangement uses TRBV5-1 and TRBJ2-7; 8 nucleotides agree with TRBD1. V lost 0 bases and J lost 2; bases outside the gene matches: 13. This CDR3 comprises 18 residues. Germline lookup yields CDR1 SGHRS and CDR2 YFSETQ. CDR3 sequence: CASSLGGQGLRLPYEQYF. The CDR3 DNA sequence: TGCGCCAGCAGCTTGGGTGGACAGGGCTTACGTCTTCCCTACGAGCAGTACTTC.

The genes are TRBV3-1 and TRBJ2-1, with TRBD1 identical over 8 bases. Germline CDR1 LGHDT, CDR2 YNNKEL (reference sequence). The V and J ends lost 6 bases and 6 bases, in that order; junction bases with no gene match: 4. The CDR3 has 13 residues. The CDR3 nucleotides read TGTGCCAGCAGTCTAACAGGGGGCAATGAGCAGTTCTTC. Translating gives CASSLTGGNEQFF.

The J gene is TRBJ2-7, the V gene TRBV15, with 13 bases lining up with TRBD2. The J segment lost 3 bases and the V segment lost 5 bases, leaving 7 bases of the junction unmatched. The CDR3 is 16 residues long. CDR1 is LNHNV, CDR2 YYDKDF, per germline (reference sequence). CDR3 coding DNA: TGTGCCACCAGCGTCGGGACTAGCGGGGCTTACTACGAGCAGTACTTC. Its translation is CATSVGTSGAYYEQYF.

This clonotype was counted once. The rearrangement links TRBV3-1 to TRBJ1-5; D call uncertain. Deletions cut 1 base from V and 1 base from J, with 8 bases between. Per germline, CDR1 LGHDT and CDR2 YNNKEL (reference sequence). The CDR3 is 15 residues long. CDR3 in amino acids: CASSQGTGSNQPQHF. CDR3 nucleotides: TGTGCCAGCAGCCAAGGTACCGGGAGCAATCAGCCCCAGCATTTT. Full variable domain (missing parts from reference TRBV3-1 and TRBJ1-5): DTAVSQTPKYLVTQMGNDKSIKCEQNLGHDTMYWYKQDSKKFLKIMFSYNNKELIINETVPNRFSPKSPDKAHLNLHINSLELGDSAVYFCASSQGTGSNQPQHFGDGTRLSIL.

This chain joins TRBV6-5 and TRBJ2-2, with 7 bases matching TRBD1. This CDR3 spans 15 amino acids. The ends lost 6 bases at V and 2 bases at J; junction bases unmatched: 6. CDR1 MNHEY and CDR2 SVGAGI come from the germline V gene. This chain's CDR3 is CASRMGQSNTGELFF. In nucleotides, the CDR3 is TGTGCCAGCAGAATGGGACAGTCCAACACCGGGGAGCTGTTTTTT.

The V call is TRBV20-1, the J call TRBJ2-2; TRBD2 is a possible D gene (7 bases). Germline V gene lookup returns CDR1 DFQATT and CDR2 SNEGSKA (reference sequence). V was pared by 1 base and J by 5 bases, with 20 bases between. The length of the CDR3 is 17 residues. DNA for the CDR3: TGCAGTGCTAGAGCGACCCACGGGGGGCGAGGGACCGGGGAGCTGTTTTTT. It translates to CSARATHGGRGTGELFF.

This chain connects TRBV28 to TRBJ2-1, with 9 positions matching TRBD2. V shed 1 base, J shed 3 bases, and the junction held 7 bases outside the gene matches. Germline CDR1 is MDHEN and CDR2 is SYDVKM. The CDR3 extends over 17 amino acids. The CDR3 DNA reads TGTGCCAGCAGTTTATCTGGCGGGGGGGGACACTACAATGAGCAGTTCTTC. Translating gives CASSLSGGGGHYNEQFF.

The J gene is TRBJ1-1, the V gene TRBV5-1, with TRBD1 as a possible D gene (5 bases). This CDR3 region has 13 residues. Germline V gives CDR1 SGHRS, CDR2 YFSETQ. V lost 6 bases and J lost 3, with 12 bases in between. CDR3 in amino acids: CASTSSGYTEAFF. The DNA for the CDR3 is TGCGCCAGCACCTCGTCAGGGTACACTGAAGCTTTCTTT.

This clonotype appeared a single time. The V and J genes are TRBV18 and TRBJ2-4; no definite D call. The V gene lost 5 bases and the J gene lost 0 bases, with 17 bases spanning the gap. The length of the CDR3 is 17 residues. The germline V gene has CDR1 KGHSH and CDR2 LQKENI. This chain's CDR3 is CASSSSSSLLAKNIQYF. In DNA, the CDR3 is TGTGCCAGCTCATCCTCATCTAGTCTACTAGCCAAAAACATTCAGTACTTC.

The V gene is TRBV7-9, the J gene TRBJ1-2; D call uncertain. CDR1 is SEHNR and CDR2 is FQNEAQ in the germline V gene (reference sequence). The CDR3 is made up of 13 amino acids. Trimming left V 1 base short and J 5 bases short, with 8 bases between. The CDR3 DNA reads TGTGCCAGCAGCTTAGTGGGTCGGTATGGCTACACCTTC. It is translated as CASSLVGRYGYTF. Full variable domain (missing parts from reference TRBV7-9 and TRBJ1-2): DTGVSQNPRHKITKRGQNVTFRCDPISEHNRLYWYRQTLGQGPEFLTYFQNEAQLEKSRLLSDRFSAERPKGSFSTLEIQRTEQGDSAMYLCASSLVGRYGYTFGSGTRLTVV.

J is TRBJ1-5 and V is TRBV13; D is unclear. The CDR3 contains 19 residues. CDR1 PRHDT and CDR2 FYEKMQ come from the germline V gene (reference sequence). The V end lost 2 bases, the J end lost 0 bases, and 20 bases lay between the germline ends. The CDR3 is CASSLRGFAAPYSNQPQHF. CDR3 nucleotide sequence: TGTGCCAGCAGCTTAAGAGGGTTCGCAGCGCCGTATAGCAATCAGCCCCAGCATTTT.

V and J are TRBV14 and TRBJ2-4, with 9 bases aligning to TRBD1. V was pared by 3 bases and J by 6 bases, with 3 bases of the junction left unmatched. Germline CDR1 SGHDN, CDR2 FVKESK. The CDR3 contains 14 residues. The CDR3 loop reads CASSHQGQGNIQYF. CDR3 nucleotides: TGTGCCAGCAGCCACCAGGGACAGGGAAACATTCAGTACTTC. Looking up the rest from reference TRBV14 and TRBJ2-4 gives the full variable domain: EAGVTQFPSHSVIEKGQTVTLRCDPISGHDNLYWYRRVMGKEIKFLLHFVKESKQDESGMPNNRFLAERTGGTYSTLKVQPAELEDSGVYFCASSHQGQGNIQYFGAGTRLSVL.

The chain uses TRBV4-2 and TRBJ1-2; weak D call: TRBD1 (5 bases). Between the trimmed V and J ends, which lost 1 base and 2 bases, there was a span of 14 bases. CDR3 length: 16 residues. Germline CDR1 LGHNA, CDR2 YNFKEQ. The DNA of the CDR3 is TGTGCCAGCAGCCAAGGTATGGGGGATTCGAACTATGGCTACACCTTC. Its translation is CASSQGMGDSNYGYTF.

V is TRBV20-1 and J is TRBJ2-5; D could derive from TRBD1 or TRBD2 (6 bases each). The length of the CDR3 is 15 residues. Trimming pared 6 bases from V and 4 bases from J, leaving 21 bases between. Germline assignment: CDR1 DFQATT and CDR2 SNEGSKA (reference sequence). The CDR3 reads CSAPEWGAKGETQYF. The CDR3 bases are TGCAGTGCCCCCGAGTGGGGGGCTAAGGGAGAGACCCAGTACTTC.

The chain carries TRBV7-9 and TRBJ1-2; tentative D call: TRBD1 (6 bases). Trimming stripped 1 base from V and 4 bases from J, with 13 bases between. The CDR3 totals 15 residues. Germline V lookup: CDR1 SEHNR, CDR2 FQNEAQ (reference sequence). The DNA of the CDR3 is TGTGCCAGCAGCTTAGGTCGCGACAGGTTCTATGGCTACACCTTC. It is translated as CASSLGRDRFYGYTF.

The J gene is TRBJ1-6, the V gene TRBV7-3; D may be TRBD1 (5 bases). The germline V and J ends were trimmed by 2 bases and 7 bases, with 9 bases remaining between them. The germline CDR1 and CDR2 sequences are SGHTA and FQGTGA. The CDR3 contains 14 residues. This CDR3 is CASSLSGGNSPLHF. The CDR3 nucleotides read TGTGCCAGCAGCTTATCCGGGGGGAATTCACCCCTCCACTTT. Filled out from reference TRBV7-3 and TRBJ1-6, the complete variable domain reads GAGVSQTPSNKVTEKGKYVELRCDPISGHTALYWYRQSLGQGPEFLIYFQGTGAADDSGLPNDRFFAVRPEGSVSTLKIQRTERGDSAVYLCASSLSGGNSPLHFGNGTRLTVT.

This sequence joins TRBV10-3 and TRBJ1-1; TRBD1 agrees at 8 bases. The CDR3 length is 16 residues. Germline assignment: CDR1 ENHRY and CDR2 SYGVKD. The ends lost 4 bases at V and 1 base at J; junction bases unmatched: 8. The CDR3 protein is CAISAGQGRGNTEAFF. CDR3 DNA sequence: TGTGCCATCAGTGCCGGACAGGGTAGGGGGAACACTGAAGCTTTCTTT.

This chain uses TRBV15 with TRBJ1-1; 7 nucleotides align to TRBD1. The CDR3 runs 15 residues. Unmatched junction bases numbered 6, after V lost 3 bases and J lost 2 bases. Looked up from germline, CDR1 is LNHNV and CDR2 is YYDKDF (reference sequence). Here the CDR3 DNA reads TGTGCCACCAGCAGTAATACAGGGGTTAACACTGAAGCTTTCTTT. Translation gives CATSSNTGVNTEAFF.

CDR3: CASSERGVDTQYF. CDR3 sequence (DNA): TGTGCCAGCAGTGAACGAGGTGTAGATACGCAGTATTTT. V usage is TRBV6-1 and J usage is TRBJ2-3; D unclear. CDR1 is MNHNS and CDR2 is SASEGT in the germline V gene. The CDR3 extends over 13 amino acids. The V end lost 2 bases, the J end lost 5 bases, and 8 bases lay between the germline ends.